This T cell receptor beta chain came from a study of technical replicates of blood from a handful of donors. The CDR3 runs to 14 residues. V was clipped by 5 bases and J by 7 bases; unmatched bases: 9. Germline assignment: CDR1 LNHDA and CDR2 SQIVND (reference sequence). The table came from immunoSEQ multiplex PCR; TCRdb's copy has only in-frame clones and leaves some out. Altogether nearly 80,000 clones are present, roughly 96% being singletons, with the ten largest covering roughly 0.35%. The TCR comes from a human donor in good health. Input material: T cells isolated from PBMCs. The chain has TRBV19 and TRBJ1-1; 8 bases align to TRBD1. The CDR3 sequence is CASSARQGLLEAFF. The CDR3 DNA is TGTGCCAGTAGTGCACGACAGGGGCTCCTTGAAGCTTTCTTT.